These 12 T cell receptor beta chains share one sample of origin, sequenced in a study of blood T cell repertoires in COVID-19. Method: immunoSEQ multiplex PCR; TCRdb's copy keeps in-frame clones and lacks some. The table shows about 150,000 clones, with 84% occurring only once. Input material: PBMCs or T cells enriched from blood (not recorded which). Source of these receptors: a woman in her forties or fifties with acute COVID-19.

The sample holds one count of this clone. V gene TRBV12-5 combines with J gene TRBJ2-2; 7 bases fit TRBD1. The ends lost 5 bases at V and 4 bases at J; junction bases unmatched: 7. The CDR3 loop spans 15 amino acids. CDR1 is LGHNT, CDR2 FRNRAP, per germline. CDR3 nucleotide sequence: TGTGCTAGTGGTACGGGGACAGCCGGCACCGGGGAGCTGTTTTTT. This translates into CASGTGTAGTGELFF.

The chain employs TRBV19 and TRBJ2-2, with D perhaps matching TRBD1 (6 bases). Trimming shortened V by 11 bases and J by 1 base, and 14 bases separated the two germline ends. From germline, CDR1 is LNHDA and CDR2 SQIVND (reference sequence). CDR3 length: 14 amino acids. The CDR3 DNA reads as TGTGCCGGTTCCGGACAGCTGAACACCGGGGAGCTGTTTTTT. This codes for CAGSGQLNTGELFF. Full variable domain (remainder filled in from reference TRBV19 and TRBJ2-2): DGGITQSPKYLFRKEGQNVTLSCEQNLNHDAMYWYRQDPGQGLRLIYYSQIVNDFQKGDIAEGYSVSREKKESFPLTVTSAQKNPTAFYLCAGSGQLNTGELFFGEGSRLTVL.

The chain couples TRBV2 to TRBJ2-1; D is undetermined. The CDR3 consists of 14 residues. The germline V and J ends were trimmed by 10 bases and 10 bases, with 23 bases remaining between them. The germline gives CDR1 SNHLY, CDR2 FYNNEI. The CDR3 region has the DNA TGTGCCACCGGCGTGTCCATCCCCACGCGGGAGCAGTTCTTC. Translating gives CATGVSIPTREQFF. Based on the CDR3 plus reference TRBV2 and TRBJ2-1, the full variable domain is EPEVTQTPSHQVTQMGQEVILRCVPISNHLYFYWYRQILGQKVEFLVSFYNNEISEKSEIFDDQFSVERPDGSNFTLKIRSTKLEDSAMYFCATGVSIPTREQFFGPGTRLTVL.

The chain has TRBV2 and TRBJ1-6, with 7 bases that match TRBD1. Germline V CDR1 and CDR2: SNHLY, FYNNEI. The V and J ends lost 2 bases and 9 bases, in that order; junction bases with no gene match: 7. The CDR3 loop spans 15 amino acids. The CDR3 DNA reads as TGTGCCAGCAGTGAACAGGGTCAGGGGGTTTCACCCCTCCACTTT. Its protein is CASSEQGQGVSPLHF.

The chain combines TRBV19 with TRBJ2-7, with D possibly TRBD1 on 6 matching bases. Trimming shortened V by 4 bases and J by 5 bases, and 12 bases separated the two germline ends. Germline CDR1 reads LNHDA; CDR2 reads SQIVND (reference sequence). The CDR3 extends over 13 amino acids. Written as DNA, the CDR3 is TGTGCCAGTAGTAAGGGGGATGTAGACGAGCAGTACTTC. Its protein is CASSKGDVDEQYF.

The table lists this clone with a count of one. J is TRBJ1-1 and V is TRBV27; D gene ambiguous. Germline V gene sequence: CDR1 MNHEY, CDR2 SMNVEV (reference sequence). V lost 3 bases and J lost 4, with 18 bases in between. The CDR3 length is 16 residues. The CDR3 protein is CASSLRSGMGSTEAFF. In nucleotides, the CDR3 is TGTGCCAGCAGTTTGCGGTCCGGGATGGGGAGCACTGAAGCTTTCTTT.

This clone was counted once. The chain combines TRBV2 with TRBJ2-5, with a weak D call TRBD1 (6 bases). CDR1 and CDR2 from the germline V gene are SNHLY and FYNNEI. CDR3 length equals 15 residues. Trimming shortened V by 8 bases and J by 2 bases, and 18 bases separated the two germline ends. CDR3 DNA sequence: TGTGCCAGCGGATCACAGGGTGGGTTGCAAGAGACCCAGTACTTC. Encoded protein: CASGSQGGLQETQYF.

This sequence joins TRBV19 and TRBJ1-6; 9 bases match TRBD1. From germline, CDR1 is LNHDA and CDR2 SQIVND (reference sequence). J was trimmed by 8 bases and V by 6 bases; bases with no gene match: 8. This CDR3 region has 15 residues. The CDR3 loop is CASSRPGQGYSPLHF. The CDR3 coding sequence is TGTGCCAGTAGCCGCCCGGGACAGGGCTATTCACCCCTCCACTTT.

The V gene is TRBV2, the J gene TRBJ1-2; 8 positions agree with TRBD1. The CDR3 has 14 residues. Trimming took 6 bases from V and 1 from J; bases not matched to a gene: 4. The germline gives CDR1 SNHLY, CDR2 FYNNEI. In DNA, the CDR3 is TGTGCCAGCAGCGAGGACAGGGATAACTATGGCTACACCTTC. Amino acids: CASSEDRDNYGYTF.

J is TRBJ2-5 and V is TRBV30; TRBD1 matches 9 bases. CDR1 is GTSNPN, CDR2 SVGIG, per germline (reference sequence). V shed 7 bases and J 0 bases; nucleotides not matched to a gene: 9. The CDR3 has 15 amino acids. The CDR3 region has the DNA TGTGCCTTCTGGGACAGGGAGGCGTACCAAGAGACCCAGTACTTC. Protein: CAFWDREAYQETQYF.

The rearrangement uses TRBV2 and TRBJ1-2; 8 nucleotides match TRBD1. CDR3 length: 15 amino acids. Germline loops: CDR1 SNHLY, CDR2 FYNNEI. V shed 7 bases and J 5 bases; nucleotides not matched to a gene: 12. The CDR3, as DNA: TGTGCCAGCATGAGAACTGGGACAGGCGATTATGGCTACACCTTC. This codes for CASMRTGTGDYGYTF.

The chain recombines TRBV12-3 or TRBV12-4 with TRBJ2-3; no firm D call. Deletions cut 1 base from V and 7 bases from J, with 9 bases between. The CDR3 runs 13 residues. The DNA of the CDR3 is TGTGCCAGCAGTTTAGTCGTAGTTAATACGCAGTATTTT. Protein product: CASSLVVVNTQYF.